This T cell receptor (beta chain) was documented in a study of T cell responses to AZD1222 COVID-19 vaccine. Using immunoSEQ multiplex PCR, the repertoire was profiled, and TCRdb retains in-frame clones only, with some absent. Among over 130,000 clones listed, about 91% were seen once. This CDR3 region has 15 residues. In germline, CDR1 is MNHEY, CDR2 SVGAGI. Between the trimmed V and J ends, which lost 8 bases and 2 bases, there was a span of 16 bases. The sample was peripheral blood, taken 28 days after the second AZD1222 dose. The genes are TRBV6-5 and TRBJ1-5, with TRBD1 as a possible D gene (6 bases). The receptor was derived from an adult who received the AZD1222 COVID-19 vaccine. CDR3 DNA sequence: TGTGCCAGCTCCCCCGGGGGGGCGCGCAATCAGCCCCAGCATTTT. It is translated as CASSPGGARNQPQHF.